The present entry profiles one TCR beta chain with its context. A single base separates this from a much larger clone, so it may be a read error. This entry comes from a study of T-cell reconstitution after alpha-beta-depleted transplantation in children. The V end lost 1 base, the J end lost 10 bases, and 23 bases lay between the germline ends. Germline CDR1 and CDR2: SGHDN and FVKESK. The CDR3 length is 17 residues. Preparation of the TCRbeta library involved a method that used unique molecular identifiers. One entry per CDR3 protein, called by TCRdb with MiXCR from the PCR reads. This sample carries 230,000 or so distinct CDR3 sequences, 12% of them seen once, and the ten largest clones take roughly 2.6%.

The specimen comprised PBMCs from the stem cell graft donor, sampled from the stem cell graft. The chain employs TRBV14 and TRBJ2-1; D is unresolved. The receptor was isolated from a human donor who donated a stem cell graft to a child with acute lymphoblastic leukemia. The CDR3 protein is CASSQGWSENPISEQFF. The CDR3 nucleotides are TGTGCCAGCAGCCAAGGTTGGAGTGAGAACCCTATCTCCGAGCAGTTCTTC.